Following are 29 T cell receptor beta chains from one sample sequenced in a study of regulatory T cells in long-lasting Graves disease. Time point described: persistent/refractory GD, antithyroid drugs over 5 years with positive TRAb. From RNA extracted from PBMCs, the TCR library was made. Arm-PCR of CDR3 regions and iRepertoire HTBI primers were used to build TCR beta libraries. From the multiplex PCR reads, TCRdb called clonotypes with MiXCR, one entry per CDR3 protein. The table includes almost 350,000 distinct CDR3 sequences, less than 20% detected once. The specimen was peripheral blood mononuclear cells (PBMCs), collected when the disease was refractory, from a patient treated with antithyroid drugs. These receptors were taken from a female donor with Graves disease.

This clonotype occurred many times. V gene TRBV9 combines with J gene TRBJ1-5, with D unresolved. CDR3 length: 15 residues. Germline V gives CDR1 SGDLS, CDR2 YYNGEE. V lost 3 bases to trimming and J lost 4 bases, with 14 bases between them. CDR3 coding DNA: TGTGCCAGCAGCGAGTCCGGGGTTGGAAATCAGCCCCAGCATTTT. The encoded protein is CASSESGVGNQPQHF.

This clonotype was recorded many times. The genes are TRBV28 and TRBJ2-7; TRBD2 agrees at 10 bases. V lost 2 bases to trimming and J lost 3 bases; unmatched junction nucleotides: 1. The CDR3 runs to 14 residues. CDR1 is MDHEN, CDR2 SYDVKM, per germline. CDR3 amino acids: CASSLTSGNYEQYF. CDR3 coding DNA: TGTGCCAGCAGTTTAACTAGCGGGAACTACGAGCAGTACTTC.

This clonotype was picked up many times. The V call is TRBV6-1, the J call TRBJ1-5; weak D call: TRBD1 (5 bases). Between the trimmed V and J ends, which lost 3 bases and 5 bases, there was a span of 17 bases. Germline loops: CDR1 MNHNS, CDR2 SASEGT. CDR3 length: 16 residues. The CDR3 loop reads CASSDPGFRGDQPQHF. The CDR3 coding sequence is TGTGCCAGCAGTGATCCCGGGTTCCGGGGGGATCAGCCCCAGCATTTT.

This clonotype has more than one count but fewer than ten. This rearrangement joins TRBV6-5 to TRBJ2-7; 8 nucleotides line up with TRBD1. The V segment lost 2 bases and the J segment 3 bases; nucleotides outside the gene matches: 6. Looked up from germline, CDR1 is MNHEY and CDR2 is SVGAGI. The CDR3 is 15 amino acids. CDR3 loop: CASSYGGTGYYEQYF. The CDR3 DNA reads TGTGCCAGCAGTTACGGGGGGACAGGATACTACGAGCAGTACTTC.

This clonotype was counted between two and nine times. The chain is built from TRBV20-1 and TRBJ2-7; TRBD1 matches 7 bases. In germline, CDR1 is DFQATT, CDR2 SNEGSKA (reference sequence). This CDR3 is 13 amino acids long. J was trimmed by 2 bases and V by 4 bases; bases with no gene match: 5. CDR3 in DNA: TGCAGTGCTACAAGGGACAGCCCCTACGAGCAGTACTTC. Residues: CSATRDSPYEQYF.

This clonotype was detected a few times. Here the CDR3 reads CASRPSGGETVETQYF. CDR3 DNA: TGCGCCAGCAGGCCTAGCGGGGGTGAGACTGTGGAGACCCAGTACTTC. This chain connects TRBV5-1 to TRBJ2-5; 10 positions match TRBD2. Looked up from germline, CDR1 is SGHRS and CDR2 is YFSETQ. The CDR3 runs to 16 residues. The V gene end was trimmed by 5 bases and the J gene end by 5 bases; junction bases not matched to a gene: 12.

This clonotype was observed a handful of times. The chain links TRBV9 to TRBJ1-2; TRBD1 is a possible D gene (5 bases). The CDR3 extends over 15 amino acids. Looked up from germline, CDR1 is SGDLS and CDR2 is YYNGEE. V lost 3 bases and J 3 bases, leaving 15 bases between the germline ends. The DNA of the CDR3 is TGTGCCAGCAGCGCAGGCACGACAGTAGACTATGGCTACACCTTC. It translates to CASSAGTTVDYGYTF.

This clonotype has at least ten counts. The gene calls are TRBV20-1 and TRBJ1-2; no definite D call. Germline V gene lookup returns CDR1 DFQATT and CDR2 SNEGSKA (reference sequence). The CDR3 is made up of 13 amino acids. Trimming stripped 5 bases from V and 4 bases from J, with 14 bases between. The CDR3 region has the DNA TGCAGTGCTGCCCTCGGACGGATCTATGGCTACACCTTC. Encoded protein: CSAALGRIYGYTF.

In its sample, this clonotype was seen many times. The rearrangement links TRBV5-1 to TRBJ1-1, with D maybe TRBD1 (5 bases). Germline V gives CDR1 SGHRS, CDR2 YFSETQ. There are 15 residues in the CDR3. V was shortened by 0 bases and J by 0 bases, with 9 bases between the two germline ends. The CDR3 loop reads CASSLGTPMNTEAFF. The CDR3 DNA reads TGCGCCAGCAGCTTGGGGACACCCATGAACACTGAAGCTTTCTTT.

The rearrangement links TRBV29-1 to TRBJ2-7; the match to TRBD2 covers 11 bases. The J segment lost 5 bases and the V segment lost 6 bases, leaving 6 bases of the junction unmatched. Per the germline V gene, CDR1 is SQVTM and CDR2 is ANQGSEA. This CDR3 comprises 13 residues. The CDR3 nucleotides are TGCAGCGTCGATAGCGGGAGGGGTAACGAGCAGTACTTC. It is translated as CSVDSGRGNEQYF.

The V call is TRBV4-1, the J call TRBJ2-2; TRBD2 agrees at 7 bases. The CDR3 contains 17 residues. With V trimmed by 4 bases and J by 2 bases, 10 bases remained unmatched. Per the germline V gene, CDR1 is MGHRA and CDR2 is YSYEKL. In nucleotides, the CDR3 is TGCGCCAGCAGCCTCCCGACCGGGACTAAAAACACCGGGGAGCTGTTTTTT. Translated, it gives CASSLPTGTKNTGELFF.

The table lists this clonotype with a few counts. The chain joins TRBV5-1 to TRBJ1-6; D gene unclear. The CDR3 extends over 18 amino acids. From germline, CDR1 is SGHRS and CDR2 YFSETQ. With 0 bases removed from V and 6 bases from J, the gap between germline ends came to 19 bases. CDR3 sequence: CASSLEWSAWSLNSPLHF. The CDR3 nucleotides read TGCGCCAGCAGCTTGGAATGGTCAGCTTGGAGCCTTAATTCACCCCTCCACTTT.

The chain uses TRBV7-3 and TRBJ2-5; D not resolved. CDR1 and CDR2 (germline): SGHTA, FQGTGA. V gave up 0 bases and J gave up 2 bases, with 10 bases separating them. The CDR3 runs 15 residues. The CDR3 DNA sequence: TGTGCCAGCAGCTTAACTAGGGCCACACAAGAGACCCAGTACTTC. Amino acids: CASSLTRATQETQYF.

DNA of the CDR3: TGCAGCGTGGGGGGGAAAACAGGGGGCGCCCCGGCCGAGCAGTACTTC. Amino acids: CSVGGKTGGAPAEQYF. The chain employs TRBV29-1 and TRBJ2-7, with 9 bases matching TRBD1. CDR1 and CDR2 (germline): SQVTM, ANQGSEA. This CDR3 region has 16 residues. After removal of 6 bases from V and 6 bases from J, the junction contained 18 bases not matched to a gene.

The CDR3 DNA follows: TGTGCCAGCAGCTTGGTGGGTCTAGCGGGAGCCGCGTACGAGCAGTACTTC. Amino acid sequence: CASSLVGLAGAAYEQYF. J is TRBJ2-7 and V is TRBV5-5; 10 nucleotides match TRBD2. The CDR3 totals 17 residues. Losses at the gene ends were 0 bases for V and 4 bases for J; bases not matched to a gene: 10. Germline V gene data show CDR1 as SGHKS and CDR2 as YYEKEE (reference sequence).

This clonotype appeared many times. The chain employs TRBV12-3 or TRBV12-4 and TRBJ1-1; D is perhaps TRBD1 (5 bases). The germline V and J ends were trimmed by 1 base and 4 bases, with 13 bases remaining between them. The CDR3 is 15 residues long. This CDR3 is CASSLESGLGTEAFF. Written as DNA, the CDR3 is TGTGCCAGCAGTTTAGAGTCAGGGCTCGGCACTGAAGCTTTCTTT.

Many counts were recorded for this clonotype. The chain employs TRBV28 and TRBJ2-5, with 8 bases matching TRBD2. In germline, CDR1 is MDHEN, CDR2 SYDVKM. The trim removed 6 bases at V and 4 bases at J, leaving 7 bases unmatched. The CDR3 spans 14 residues. CDR3 nucleotide sequence: TGTGCCAGCAGACCCGGGGGGGGGCGAGAGACCCAGTACTTC. Protein sequence: CASRPGGGRETQYF.

The chain carries TRBV5-1 and TRBJ2-5, with D tentatively TRBD2 (5 bases). The CDR3 has 14 residues. V was trimmed by 3 bases and J by 9 bases, leaving 18 bases between them. CDR1 is SGHRS, CDR2 YFSETQ, per germline. The CDR3 DNA reads TGCGCCAGCAGCTACAGCGGCAGGTTGGCGGCCCAGTACTTC. It yields the protein CASSYSGRLAAQYF. The full variable domain, in which reference TRBV5-1 and TRBJ2-5 provide the parts outside the CDR3, is KAGVTQTPRYLIKTRGQQVTLSCSPISGHRSVSWYQQTPGQGLQFLFEYFSETQRNKGNFPGRFSGRQFSNSRSEMNVSTLELGDSALYLCASSYSGRLAAQYFGPGTRLLVL.

In its sample, this clonotype was seen many times. CDR3 in amino acids: CASSSGAFSYEQYF. In DNA form, the CDR3 reads TGCGCCAGCAGCTCCGGAGCCTTCTCTTACGAGCAGTACTTC. This chain links TRBV5-1 with TRBJ2-7; D call uncertain. V gave up 3 bases and J gave up 4 bases, with 14 bases separating them. The germline CDR1 and CDR2 sequences are SGHRS and YFSETQ. This CDR3 has 14 amino acids.

This clonotype was found many times. The V gene is TRBV29-1, the J gene TRBJ1-1; maybe TRBD1 (6 bases). Trimming stripped 1 base from V and 6 bases from J, with 12 bases between. The germline gives CDR1 SQVTM, CDR2 ANQGSEA. The CDR3 loop spans 13 amino acids. The CDR3: CSVEGTGSPEAFF. Here the CDR3 DNA reads TGCAGCGTTGAAGGAACAGGGTCGCCTGAAGCTTTCTTT. The full variable domain, its missing parts supplied by reference TRBV29-1 and TRBJ1-1, is SAVISQKPSRDICQRGTSLTIQCQVDSQVTMMFWYRQQPGQSLTLIATANQGSEATYESGFVIDKFPISRPNLTFSTLTVSNMSPEDSSIYLCSVEGTGSPEAFFGQGTRLTVV.

This clonotype was recorded at least ten times. One end of the junction varies from germline; a read error may be responsible. In DNA form, the CDR3 reads TGTGCCAGCAGCTTAGAAGGGTTGAACACTGAAGCTTTCTTT. Translating it yields CASSLEGLNTEAFF. This chain connects TRBV12-3 or TRBV12-4 to TRBJ1-1, with D unclear. CDR3 length equals 14 residues.

The chain links TRBV4-1 to TRBJ1-6, with no clear D. The ends were cut back, 0 bases at V and 4 bases at J, with 1 base in the middle. The CDR3 contains 13 residues. Looked up from germline, CDR1 is MGHRA and CDR2 is YSYEKL. CDR3 region: CASSQEYNSPLHF. The CDR3 nucleotides are TGCGCCAGCAGCCAAGAGTATAATTCACCCCTCCACTTT.

This sequence joins TRBV29-1 and TRBJ2-2, with 9 bases aligning to TRBD2. The length of the CDR3 is 14 residues. CDR1 is SQVTM, CDR2 ANQGSEA, per germline. Trimming at V came to 6 bases and at J to 6 bases, leaving 8 bases not matched to a gene. Here the CDR3 reads CSVFSGSGAGELFF. DNA of the CDR3: TGCAGCGTATTTAGCGGGAGCGGGGCCGGGGAGCTGTTTTTT.

The chain joins TRBV19 to TRBJ1-1, with 9 nucleotides matching TRBD1. The V segment lost 6 bases and the J segment 4 bases; nucleotides outside the gene matches: 6. The CDR3 has 14 amino acids. Germline V gene lookup returns CDR1 LNHDA and CDR2 SQIVND (reference sequence). The CDR3 sequence is CASRDRDRATEAFF. Written as DNA, the CDR3 is TGTGCCAGTAGGGACCGGGACAGGGCCACTGAAGCTTTCTTT. Full variable domain (outside the CDR3, taken from reference TRBV19 and TRBJ1-1): DGGITQSPKYLFRKEGQNVTLSCEQNLNHDAMYWYRQDPGQGLRLIYYSQIVNDFQKGDIAEGYSVSREKKESFPLTVTSAQKNPTAFYLCASRDRDRATEAFFGQGTRLTVV.

Many counts were recorded for this clonotype. The chain combines TRBV7-9 with TRBJ2-5; 7 bases agree with TRBD1. V was pared by 5 bases and J by 2 bases, with 8 bases of the junction left unmatched. CDR3 length: 15 amino acids. CDR1 and CDR2 (germline): SEHNR, FQNEAQ (reference sequence). CDR3 DNA: TGTGCCAGCAGCCCAACGACAGGGAAGCAAGAGACCCAGTACTTC. Translation gives CASSPTTGKQETQYF.

A note on this clonotype: Being one base from a much bigger clone, this may be a read error. This chain connects TRBV28 to TRBJ2-7; the D gene is possibly TRBD1 (5 bases). The V gene lost 6 bases and the J gene lost 4 bases, with 13 bases spanning the gap. CDR1 is MDHEN and CDR2 is SYDVKM in the germline V gene. The CDR3 is made up of 13 amino acids. CDR3 DNA: TGTGCCAGCAGCTCGGACACCCCTTACGAGCAGTACTTC. Translation: CASSSDTPYEQYF.

The chain joins TRBV3-1 to TRBJ2-5; a weak D match, TRBD2 (6 bases). This CDR3 is built from 16 residues. The V end lost 4 bases, the J end lost 1 base, and 16 bases lay between the germline ends. Germline lookup yields CDR1 LGHDT and CDR2 YNNKEL (reference sequence). CDR3 nucleotides: TGTGCCAGCAGCCCCCTCCCGGGGGTCGCCCAAGAGACCCAGTACTTC. Translated, it gives CASSPLPGVAQETQYF.

This clonotype was observed at least ten times. The chain uses TRBV2 and TRBJ2-2, with 8 bases fitting TRBD2. The junction had 3 bases not matched to a gene; V was cut back by 4 bases and J by 2 bases. CDR1 is SNHLY and CDR2 is FYNNEI in the germline V gene. The CDR3 loop spans 15 amino acids. In nucleotides, the CDR3 is TGTGCCAGCAGTGGTAGCGGGATAAACACCGGGGAGCTGTTTTTT. This sequence encodes CASSGSGINTGELFF.

This clonotype occurred a few times. Germline is not matched at one junction end, which may reflect a read error. The genes are TRBV12-3 or TRBV12-4 and TRBJ1-2; the D gene is possibly TRBD1 (5 bases). CDR3 length equals 12 residues. As DNA, the CDR3 is TGTGCCACCGCAGGGAACAACTATGGCCACACCTTC. Amino acids: CATAGNNYGHTF.